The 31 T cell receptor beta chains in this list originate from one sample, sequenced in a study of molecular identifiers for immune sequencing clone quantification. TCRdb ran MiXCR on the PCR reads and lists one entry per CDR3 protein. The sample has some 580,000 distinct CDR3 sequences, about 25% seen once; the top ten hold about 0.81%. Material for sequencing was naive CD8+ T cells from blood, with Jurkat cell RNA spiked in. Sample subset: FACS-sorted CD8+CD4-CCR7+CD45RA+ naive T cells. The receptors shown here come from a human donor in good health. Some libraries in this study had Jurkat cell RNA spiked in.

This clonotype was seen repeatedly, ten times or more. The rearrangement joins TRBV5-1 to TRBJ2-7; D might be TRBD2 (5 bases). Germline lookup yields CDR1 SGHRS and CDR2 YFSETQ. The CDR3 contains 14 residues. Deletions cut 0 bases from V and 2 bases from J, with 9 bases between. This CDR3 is CASSLAFSAYEQYF. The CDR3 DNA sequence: TGCGCCAGCAGCTTGGCCTTTAGCGCCTACGAGCAGTACTTC.

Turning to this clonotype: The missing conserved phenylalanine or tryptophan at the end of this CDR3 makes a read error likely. The CDR3 is CATEGGTSAHNEQFY. As DNA, the CDR3 is TGTGCCACGGAGGGGGGGACCTCAGCTCACAATGAGCAGTTCTAC. The chain links TRBV6-2 or TRBV6-3 to TRBJ2-1; the D gene is possibly TRBD2 (7 bases). This CDR3 comprises 15 residues. Per germline, CDR1 MNHEY and CDR2 SVGEGT. Trimming took off 10 bases at V and 5 bases at J, with 21 bases between the two ends.

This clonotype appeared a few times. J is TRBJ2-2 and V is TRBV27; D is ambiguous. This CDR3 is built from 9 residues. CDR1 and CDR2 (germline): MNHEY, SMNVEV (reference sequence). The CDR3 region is CAICGELFF. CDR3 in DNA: TGTGCTATTTGCGGGGAGCTGTTTTTT.

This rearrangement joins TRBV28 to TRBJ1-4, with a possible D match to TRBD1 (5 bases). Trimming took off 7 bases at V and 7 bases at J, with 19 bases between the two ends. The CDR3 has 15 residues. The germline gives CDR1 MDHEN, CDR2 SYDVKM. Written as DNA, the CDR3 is TGTGCCAGCACCCCGTGGGGGAAGTCGGGTGAAAAACTGTTTTTT. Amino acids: CASTPWGKSGEKLFF. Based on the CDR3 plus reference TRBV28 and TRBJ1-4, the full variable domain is DVKVTQSSRYLVKRTGEKVFLECVQDMDHENMFWYRQDPGLGLRLIYFSYDVKMKEKGDIPEGYSVSREKKERFSLILESASTNQTSMYLCASTPWGKSGEKLFFGSGTQLSVL.

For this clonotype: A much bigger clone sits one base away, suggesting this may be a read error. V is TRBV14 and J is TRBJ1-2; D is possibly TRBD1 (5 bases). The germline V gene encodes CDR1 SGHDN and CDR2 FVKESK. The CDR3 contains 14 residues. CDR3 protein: CASSPTGSDYSYTF. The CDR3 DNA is TGTGCCAGCAGTCCCACAGGATCAGACTATAGCTACACCTTC.

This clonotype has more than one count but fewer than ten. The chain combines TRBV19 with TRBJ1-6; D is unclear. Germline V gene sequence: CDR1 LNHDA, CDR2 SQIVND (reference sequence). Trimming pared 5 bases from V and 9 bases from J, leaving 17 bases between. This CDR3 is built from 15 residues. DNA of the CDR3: TGTGCCAGTAGTCCCAGTGTCACGGGAGGTTCACCCCTCCACTTT. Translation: CASSPSVTGGSPLHF. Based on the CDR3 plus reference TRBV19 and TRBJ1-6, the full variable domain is DGGITQSPKYLFRKEGQNVTLSCEQNLNHDAMYWYRQDPGQGLRLIYYSQIVNDFQKGDIAEGYSVSREKKESFPLTVTSAQKNPTAFYLCASSPSVTGGSPLHFGNGTRLTVT.

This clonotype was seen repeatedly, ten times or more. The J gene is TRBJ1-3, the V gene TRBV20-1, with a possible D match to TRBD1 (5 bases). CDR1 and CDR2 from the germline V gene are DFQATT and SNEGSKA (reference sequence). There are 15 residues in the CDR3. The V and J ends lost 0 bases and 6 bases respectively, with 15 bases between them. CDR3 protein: CSARDSGSNVNTIYF. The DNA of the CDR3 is TGCAGTGCTAGAGATTCAGGGTCCAATGTAAACACCATATATTTT.

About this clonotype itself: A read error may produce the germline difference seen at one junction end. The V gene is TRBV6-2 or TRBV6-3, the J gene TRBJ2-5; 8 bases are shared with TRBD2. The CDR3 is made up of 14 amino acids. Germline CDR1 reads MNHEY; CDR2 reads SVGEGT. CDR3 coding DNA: TGTGCCAGCAGTTATGGCGGGGGGCTGGAGACCCAGAACTTC. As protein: CASSYGGGLETQNF.

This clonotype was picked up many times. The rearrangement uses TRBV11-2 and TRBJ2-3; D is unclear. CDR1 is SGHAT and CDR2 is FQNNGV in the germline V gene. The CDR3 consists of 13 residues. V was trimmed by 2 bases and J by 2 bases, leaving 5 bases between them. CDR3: CASSLLTTDTQYF. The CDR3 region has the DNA TGTGCCAGCAGCTTACTGACCACAGATACGCAGTATTTT.

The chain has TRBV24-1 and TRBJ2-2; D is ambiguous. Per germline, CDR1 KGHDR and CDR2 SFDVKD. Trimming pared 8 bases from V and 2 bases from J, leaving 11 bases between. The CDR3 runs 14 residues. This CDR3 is CATKETSNTGELFF. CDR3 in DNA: TGTGCCACCAAGGAGACAAGCAACACCGGGGAGCTGTTTTTT.

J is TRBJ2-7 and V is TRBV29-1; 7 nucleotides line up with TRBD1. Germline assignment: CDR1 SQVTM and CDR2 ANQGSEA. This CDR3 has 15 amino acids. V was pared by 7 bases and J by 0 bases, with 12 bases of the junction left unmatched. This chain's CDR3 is CSATVLQGSSYEQYF. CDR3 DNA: TGCAGCGCCACAGTCCTACAGGGGAGCTCCTACGAGCAGTACTTC.

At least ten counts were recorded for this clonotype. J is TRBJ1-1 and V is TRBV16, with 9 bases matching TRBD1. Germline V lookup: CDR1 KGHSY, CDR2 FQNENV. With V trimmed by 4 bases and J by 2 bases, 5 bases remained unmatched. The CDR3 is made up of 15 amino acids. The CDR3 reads CASSPTGGRNTEAFF. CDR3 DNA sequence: TGTGCCAGCAGCCCAACAGGGGGCAGAAACACTGAAGCTTTCTTT.

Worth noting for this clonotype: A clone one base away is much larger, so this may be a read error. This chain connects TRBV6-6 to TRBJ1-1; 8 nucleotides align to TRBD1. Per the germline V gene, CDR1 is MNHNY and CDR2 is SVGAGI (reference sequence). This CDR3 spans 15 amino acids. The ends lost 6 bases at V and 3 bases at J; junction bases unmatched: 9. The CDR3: CASSRQQTGDTEAFF. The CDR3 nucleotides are TGTGCCAGCAGCCGGCAACAGACAGGGGACACTGAAGCTTTCTTT.

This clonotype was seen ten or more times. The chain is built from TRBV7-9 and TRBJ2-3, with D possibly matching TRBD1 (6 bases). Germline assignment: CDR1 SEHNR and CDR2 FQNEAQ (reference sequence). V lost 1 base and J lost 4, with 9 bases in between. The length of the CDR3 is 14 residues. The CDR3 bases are TGTGCCAGCAGCTTAGACAGGGTCCCAGATACGCAGTATTTT. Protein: CASSLDRVPDTQYF.

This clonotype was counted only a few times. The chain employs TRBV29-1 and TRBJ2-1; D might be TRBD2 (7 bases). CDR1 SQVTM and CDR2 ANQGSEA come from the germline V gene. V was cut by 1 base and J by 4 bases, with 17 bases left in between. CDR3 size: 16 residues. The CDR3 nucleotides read TGCAGCGTTGAAGGGGGGCTAGCGGCTATTTACAATGAGCAGTTCTTC. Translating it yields CSVEGGLAAIYNEQFF.

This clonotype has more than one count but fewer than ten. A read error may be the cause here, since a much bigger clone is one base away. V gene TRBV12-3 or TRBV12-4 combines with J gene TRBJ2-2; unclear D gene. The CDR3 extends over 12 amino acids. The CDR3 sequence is CAGSLLAGELFF. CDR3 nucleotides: TGTGCCGGCAGTTTATTAGCCGGGGAGCTGTTTTTT.

CDR3 in amino acids: CASSSTRTGGRQPQHF. The DNA of the CDR3 is TGTGCCAGCAGCTCCACCCGGACAGGGGGACGACAGCCCCAGCATTTT. This chain joins TRBV7-9 and TRBJ1-5; 10 bases are a match to TRBD1. This CDR3 region has 16 residues. With V trimmed by 4 bases and J by 7 bases, 10 bases remained unmatched. Germline CDR1 and CDR2: SEHNR and FQNEAQ (reference sequence).

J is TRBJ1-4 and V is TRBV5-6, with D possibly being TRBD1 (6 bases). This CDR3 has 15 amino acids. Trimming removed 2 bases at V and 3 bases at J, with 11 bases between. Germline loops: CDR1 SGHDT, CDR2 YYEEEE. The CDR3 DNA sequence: TGTGCCAGCAGCTTTCACAGGGAGTCTAATGAAAAACTGTTTTTT. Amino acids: CASSFHRESNEKLFF.

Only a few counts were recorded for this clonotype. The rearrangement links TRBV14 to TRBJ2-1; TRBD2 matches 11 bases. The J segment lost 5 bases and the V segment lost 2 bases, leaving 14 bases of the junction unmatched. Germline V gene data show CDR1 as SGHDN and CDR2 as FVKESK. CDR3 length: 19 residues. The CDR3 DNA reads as TGTGCCAGCAGCCAAAGCGGTAGCGGGAGGGCCGAATATAACAATGAGCAGTTCTTC. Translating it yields CASSQSGSGRAEYNNEQFF.

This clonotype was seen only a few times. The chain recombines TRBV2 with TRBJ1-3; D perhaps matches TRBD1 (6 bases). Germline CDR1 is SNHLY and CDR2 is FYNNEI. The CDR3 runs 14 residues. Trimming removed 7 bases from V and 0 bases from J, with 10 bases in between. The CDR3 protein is CASISDSSGNTIYF. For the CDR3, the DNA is TGTGCCAGCATTTCGGACAGCTCTGGAAACACCATATATTTT.

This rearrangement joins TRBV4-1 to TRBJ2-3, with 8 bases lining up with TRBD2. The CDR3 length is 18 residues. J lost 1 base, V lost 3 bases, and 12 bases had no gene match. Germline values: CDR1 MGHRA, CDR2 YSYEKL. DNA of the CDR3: TGCGCCAGCAGCCAGGGACTGACTAGCGTGTGGGGCACAGATACGCAGTATTTT. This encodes CASSQGLTSVWGTDTQYF.

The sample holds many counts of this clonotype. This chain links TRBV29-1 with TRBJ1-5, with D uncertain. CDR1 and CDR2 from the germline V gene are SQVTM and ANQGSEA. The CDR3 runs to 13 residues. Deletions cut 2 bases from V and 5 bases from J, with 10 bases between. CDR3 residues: CSVETGPDQPQHF. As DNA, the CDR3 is TGCAGCGTTGAAACGGGTCCCGATCAGCCCCAGCATTTT.

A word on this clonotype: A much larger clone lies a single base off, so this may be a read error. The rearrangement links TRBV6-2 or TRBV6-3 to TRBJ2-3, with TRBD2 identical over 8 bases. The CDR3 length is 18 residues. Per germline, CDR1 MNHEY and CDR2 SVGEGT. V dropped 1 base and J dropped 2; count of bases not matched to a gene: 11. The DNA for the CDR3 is TGTGCCAGCAGTTACTTGACCGGGGCTAGCGGGTACACAGATACGCAGTATTTT. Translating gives CASSYLTGASGYTDTQYF.

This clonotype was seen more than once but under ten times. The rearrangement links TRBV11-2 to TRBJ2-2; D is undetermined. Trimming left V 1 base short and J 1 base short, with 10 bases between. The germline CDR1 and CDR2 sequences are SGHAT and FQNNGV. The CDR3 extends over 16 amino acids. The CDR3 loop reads CASSLALTGNTGELFF. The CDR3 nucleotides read TGTGCCAGCAGCTTAGCTCTAACGGGGAACACCGGGGAGCTGTTTTTT.

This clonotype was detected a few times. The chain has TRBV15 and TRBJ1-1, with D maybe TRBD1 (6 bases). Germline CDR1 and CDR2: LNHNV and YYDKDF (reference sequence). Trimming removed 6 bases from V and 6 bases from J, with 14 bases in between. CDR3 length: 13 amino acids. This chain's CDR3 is CATSTGPGAEAFF. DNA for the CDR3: TGTGCCACCAGTACAGGGCCGGGCGCTGAAGCTTTCTTT.

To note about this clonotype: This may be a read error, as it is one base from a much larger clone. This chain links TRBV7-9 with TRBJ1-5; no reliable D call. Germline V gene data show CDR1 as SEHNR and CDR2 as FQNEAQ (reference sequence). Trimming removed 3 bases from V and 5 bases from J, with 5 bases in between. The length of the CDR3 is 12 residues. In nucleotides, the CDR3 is TGTGCCAGCAGCTTTGGGGATCAGCCCCAGCATTTT. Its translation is CASSFGDQPQHF.

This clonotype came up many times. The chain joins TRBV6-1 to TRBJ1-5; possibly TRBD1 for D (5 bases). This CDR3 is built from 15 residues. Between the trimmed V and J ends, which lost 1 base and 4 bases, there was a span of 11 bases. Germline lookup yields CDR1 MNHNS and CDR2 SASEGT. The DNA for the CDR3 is TGTGCCAGCAGTGAAGAGGGGCAGGCGAATCAGCCCCAGCATTTT. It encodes CASSEEGQANQPQHF.

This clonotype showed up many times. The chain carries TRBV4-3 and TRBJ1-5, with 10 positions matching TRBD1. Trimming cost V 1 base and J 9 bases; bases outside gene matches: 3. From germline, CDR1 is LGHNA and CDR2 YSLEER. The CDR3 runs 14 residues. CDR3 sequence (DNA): TGCGCCAGCAGCCAAGGGACAGGGGGATTGCCCCAGCATTTT. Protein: CASSQGTGGLPQHF.

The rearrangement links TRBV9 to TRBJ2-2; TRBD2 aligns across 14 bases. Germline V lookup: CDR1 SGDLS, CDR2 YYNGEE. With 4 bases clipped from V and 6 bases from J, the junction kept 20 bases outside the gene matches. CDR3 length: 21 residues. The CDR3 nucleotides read TGTGCCAGCAGCCCGGAAGCCGGGACTAGCGGGAGCGAGTGGGGTTCCGGGGAGCTGTTTTTT. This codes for CASSPEAGTSGSEWGSGELFF.

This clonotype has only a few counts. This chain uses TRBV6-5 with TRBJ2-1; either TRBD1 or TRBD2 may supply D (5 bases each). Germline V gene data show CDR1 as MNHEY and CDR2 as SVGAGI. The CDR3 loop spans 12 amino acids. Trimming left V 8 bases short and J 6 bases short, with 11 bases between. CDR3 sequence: CASGDGGNEQFF. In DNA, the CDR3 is TGTGCCAGCGGGGACGGAGGCAATGAGCAGTTCTTC.

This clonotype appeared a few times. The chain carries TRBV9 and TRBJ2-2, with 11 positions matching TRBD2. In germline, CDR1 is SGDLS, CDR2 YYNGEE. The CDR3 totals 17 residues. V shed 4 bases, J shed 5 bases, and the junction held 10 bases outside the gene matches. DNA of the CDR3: TGTGCCAGCAGCCCCCATAGCGGGGGGGTGAGTACCGGGGAGCTGTTTTTT. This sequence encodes CASSPHSGGVSTGELFF. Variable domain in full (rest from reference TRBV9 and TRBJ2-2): DSGVTQTPKHLITATGQRVTLRCSPRSGDLSVYWYQQSLDQGLQFLIQYYNGEERAKGNILERFSAQQFPDLHSELNLSSLELGDSALYFCASSPHSGGVSTGELFFGEGSRLTVL.